Shown below are 26 T cell receptor beta chains from a single sample sequenced in a study of cytomegalovirus exposure and HLA in healthy donors. The PCR made use of 60 Vbeta and 13 Jbeta primers. Sequencing used immunoSEQ multiplex PCR; TCRdb keeps in-frame clones, though not all of them. The sample lists 130,000 to 150,000 clones; around 77% were seen once. Sequenced material: PBMCs. The receptors here all came from a middle-aged woman in good health and CMV-seropositive.

The V gene is TRBV9, the J gene TRBJ2-5; the match to TRBD2 covers 11 bases. V shed 4 bases, J shed 3 bases, and the junction held 8 bases outside the gene matches. Germline V gene lookup returns CDR1 SGDLS and CDR2 YYNGEE. This CDR3 is 16 amino acids long. For the CDR3, the DNA is TGTGCCAGCAGCTTGACTAGCGGGGCCGTAAAAGAGACCCAGTACTTC. Its protein is CASSLTSGAVKETQYF.

The J gene is TRBJ2-3, the V gene TRBV19, with D maybe TRBD2 (6 bases). The CDR3 runs 15 residues. The germline V gene has CDR1 LNHDA and CDR2 SQIVND (reference sequence). Trimming took off 3 bases at V and 1 base at J, with 11 bases between the two ends. CDR3 sequence reads: CASSMDRRGTDTQYF. In DNA form, the CDR3 reads TGTGCCAGTAGTATGGACCGGAGGGGCACAGATACGCAGTATTTT.

The rearrangement uses TRBV21-1 and TRBJ2-7; the tabulated D call, TRBD1, remains unverified against the DNA. TRBV21-1 is noted as a pseudogene. The CDR3 extends over 14 amino acids. The CDR3 here is CASSIQGRTYEQYF. For the CDR3, the DNA is TGTGCCAGCAGCATACAGGGTCGGACCTACGAGCAGTACTTC.

V gene TRBV25-1 combines with J gene TRBJ2-3, with D possibly TRBD2 on 6 matching bases. Germline V CDR1 and CDR2: MGHDK, SYGVNS. This CDR3 has 14 residues. Between the trimmed V and J ends, which lost 4 bases and 3 bases, there was a span of 11 bases. The CDR3 here is CASSAGVGTDTQYF. In DNA, the CDR3 is TGTGCCAGCAGTGCGGGAGTTGGTACAGATACGCAGTATTTT.

The rearrangement uses TRBV6-1 and TRBJ1-2; D call uncertain. The CDR3 has 11 residues. From germline, CDR1 is MNHNS and CDR2 SASEGT. Trimming took off 6 bases at V and 3 bases at J, with 5 bases between the two ends. The CDR3 DNA reads TGTGCCAGCAGCTTTGACTATGGCTACACCTTC. Residues: CASSFDYGYTF.

As regards this clone: Its ends do not fully match the called genes, so a read error is possible. The rearrangement links TRBV7-9 to TRBJ1-1; D unresolved. The CDR3 covers 12 residues. Germline lookup yields CDR1 SEHNR and CDR2 FQNEAQ (reference sequence). CDR3 residues: CSSSSAGREAFF. CDR3 sequence (DNA): TGTTCCAGCAGCTCAGCGGGGAGAGAGGCTTTCTTT.

In its sample, this clone was seen a few times. V usage is TRBV11-2 and J usage is TRBJ1-1; tentatively, D is TRBD1 (5 bases). The V gene's germline CDR1 is SGHAT and CDR2 FQNNGV. CDR3 length: 15 residues. Trimming took 5 bases from V and 0 from J, leaving 13 bases between them. The CDR3 here is CASSARDALNTEAFF. The CDR3 DNA reads TGTGCCAGCAGCGCGCGGGACGCCCTGAACACTGAAGCTTTCTTT. The full variable domain, rest sourced from reference TRBV11-2 and TRBJ1-1, is EAGVAQSPRYKIIEKRQSVAFWCNPISGHATLYWYQQILGQGPKLLIQFQNNGVVDDSQLPKDRFSAERLKGVDSTLKIQPAKLEDSAVYLCASSARDALNTEAFFGQGTRLTVV.

The V and J genes are TRBV28 and TRBJ1-2; possible D gene TRBD1, 6 bases. V was clipped by 5 bases and J by 5 bases, with 15 bases between them. This CDR3 is 14 amino acids long. Germline loops: CDR1 MDHEN, CDR2 SYDVKM. CDR3: CASSAADRTYGYTF. DNA for the CDR3: TGTGCCAGCAGTGCTGCCGACAGGACGTATGGCTACACCTTC.

This clone was detected a few times. The V and J genes are TRBV6-6 and TRBJ2-5; TRBD1 aligns across 9 bases. In germline, CDR1 is MNHNY, CDR2 SVGAGI (reference sequence). The CDR3 runs 14 residues. V lost 5 bases, J lost 3 bases, and 4 bases stayed unmatched. CDR3 in DNA: TGTGCCAGCAGTCGACAGGGGGAGGAAGAGACCCAGTACTTC. As protein: CASSRQGEEETQYF.

The rearrangement joins TRBV6-6 to TRBJ1-1, with a weak D call TRBD1 (6 bases). The germline V gene encodes CDR1 MNHNY and CDR2 SVGAGI (reference sequence). The CDR3 is 14 amino acids. V lost 0 bases and J lost 1, with 6 bases in between. The CDR3: CASSYSTGNTEAFF. CDR3 nucleotide sequence: TGTGCCAGCAGTTACTCGACAGGGAACACTGAAGCTTTCTTT.

This chain links TRBV4-2 with TRBJ2-7, with D possibly being TRBD2 (6 bases). V lost 4 bases, J lost 2 bases, and 15 bases lay in between. From germline, CDR1 is LGHNA and CDR2 YNFKEQ. This CDR3 has 15 amino acids. The CDR3 loop is CASSRPGLSTYEQYF. The CDR3 DNA sequence: TGTGCCAGCAGCCGACCGGGACTTTCCACCTACGAGCAGTACTTC.

The chain employs TRBV11-2 and TRBJ2-5; 11 nucleotides line up with TRBD2. Germline V gene lookup returns CDR1 SGHAT and CDR2 FQNNGV. V lost 3 bases, J lost 5 bases, and 8 bases stayed unmatched. The CDR3 sequence is 16 residues long. The CDR3 spells CASSFVAGGPSETQYF. The CDR3 nucleotides are TGTGCCAGCAGCTTCGTAGCGGGGGGGCCGAGTGAGACCCAGTACTTC.

This clone came up once. The rearrangement uses TRBV6-5 and TRBJ1-3; 7 bases map to TRBD1. The CDR3 extends over 14 amino acids. Trimming removed 6 bases from V and 5 bases from J; junction bases left unmatched: 7. Germline values: CDR1 MNHEY, CDR2 SVGAGI. The CDR3 loop is CASSPGDRRNTIYF. For the CDR3, the DNA is TGTGCCAGCAGCCCCGGGGACAGAAGAAACACCATATATTTT.

This clone was found a few times. J is TRBJ2-2 and V is TRBV2, with 7 bases lining up with TRBD1. Germline V lookup: CDR1 SNHLY, CDR2 FYNNEI. This CDR3 has 15 residues. J lost 4 bases, V lost 5 bases, and 7 bases had no gene match. The CDR3 loop is CASSQTGQTTGELFF. DNA of the CDR3: TGTGCCAGCAGTCAGACAGGGCAGACCACCGGGGAGCTGTTTTTT.

The V call is TRBV11-2, the J call TRBJ1-1; D is possibly TRBD1 (6 bases). CDR3 length: 14 amino acids. From germline, CDR1 is SGHAT and CDR2 FQNNGV. Trimming removed 8 bases from V and 4 bases from J, with 17 bases in between. The CDR3 sequence is CASCWGGRGTEAFF. Here the CDR3 DNA reads TGTGCCAGCTGCTGGGGGGGCCGGGGCACTGAAGCTTTCTTT. Filled out from reference TRBV11-2 and TRBJ1-1, the complete variable domain reads EAGVAQSPRYKIIEKRQSVAFWCNPISGHATLYWYQQILGQGPKLLIQFQNNGVVDDSQLPKDRFSAERLKGVDSTLKIQPAKLEDSAVYLCASCWGGRGTEAFFGQGTRLTVV.

The chain employs TRBV5-1 and TRBJ2-3, with 11 bases aligning to TRBD2. The CDR3 contains 18 residues. CDR1 is SGHRS and CDR2 is YFSETQ in the germline V gene. J lost 0 bases, V lost 1 base, and 7 bases had no gene match. CDR3: CASSLMGLAGGSTDTQYF. The CDR3 coding sequence is TGCGCCAGCAGCTTGATGGGTCTAGCGGGGGGCAGCACAGATACGCAGTATTTT.

This clone was seen only once. The CDR3 is CATSRDRGRGQPQHF. The CDR3 DNA reads TGTGCCACCAGCAGAGATCGAGGGAGAGGGCAGCCCCAGCATTTT. The V gene is TRBV15, the J gene TRBJ1-5; no definite D call. Trimming removed 0 bases from V and 7 bases from J, with 13 bases in between. Per germline, CDR1 LNHNV and CDR2 YYDKDF (reference sequence). The CDR3 contains 15 residues.

The chain has TRBV29-1 and TRBJ1-1, with D unclear. Germline CDR1 SQVTM, CDR2 ANQGSEA. Deletions cut 7 bases from V and 1 base from J, with 13 bases between. CDR3 size: 13 residues. CDR3 in amino acids: CSASWGENTEAFF. In DNA, the CDR3 is TGCAGCGCCTCCTGGGGAGAGAACACTGAAGCTTTCTTT.

This chain uses TRBV12-5 with TRBJ1-5; 9 bases line up with TRBD1. The CDR3 is made up of 18 amino acids. Trimming at V came to 0 bases and at J to 6 bases, leaving 12 bases not matched to a gene. Germline V gene lookup returns CDR1 LGHNT and CDR2 FRNRAP. This chain's CDR3 is CASGLVRVDRGLSQPQHF. DNA for the CDR3: TGTGCTAGTGGTTTGGTACGCGTGGACAGGGGATTGTCTCAGCCCCAGCATTTT.

The chain joins TRBV6-5 to TRBJ1-3; 7 bases agree with TRBD1. V lost 2 bases to trimming and J lost 4 bases; unmatched junction nucleotides: 5. Germline V gene data show CDR1 as MNHEY and CDR2 as SVGAGI. The CDR3 loop spans 15 amino acids. CDR3 sequence (DNA): TGTGCCAGCAGTTACGGGACAGCGGCGGGAAACACCATATATTTT. Its protein product is CASSYGTAAGNTIYF.

This clone appeared a few times. The chain uses TRBV15 and TRBJ1-6, with a tentative D call TRBD1 (6 bases). Germline V gives CDR1 LNHNV, CDR2 YYDKDF (reference sequence). V was trimmed by 0 bases and J by 7 bases, leaving 10 bases between them. The CDR3 runs 15 residues. CDR3 nucleotides: TGTGCCACCAGCAGAGATCTCAGGGGAAATTCACCCCTCCACTTT. Encoded protein: CATSRDLRGNSPLHF.

The rearrangement joins TRBV9 to TRBJ2-1, with 8 bases matching TRBD2. This CDR3 has 17 amino acids. From germline, CDR1 is SGDLS and CDR2 YYNGEE. The J segment lost 8 bases and the V segment lost 0 bases, leaving 13 bases of the junction unmatched. The CDR3 is CASSVGGRGAYRDEQFF. The DNA of the CDR3 is TGTGCCAGCAGCGTAGGCGGGCGGGGGGCCTACCGGGATGAGCAGTTCTTC.

This clone showed up just a few times. The CDR3: CASSWEGVQGNQPQHF. The DNA of the CDR3 is TGTGCCAGCAGTTGGGAGGGGGTACAGGGCAATCAGCCCCAGCATTTT. The chain is built from TRBV6-5 and TRBJ1-5, with a tentative D call TRBD1 (6 bases). There are 16 residues in the CDR3. Per germline, CDR1 MNHEY and CDR2 SVGAGI. V lost 4 bases and J lost 2, with 15 bases in between.

The chain carries TRBV2 and TRBJ2-7, with TRBD2 matching over 7 bases. Germline values: CDR1 SNHLY, CDR2 FYNNEI. This CDR3 has 14 residues. After removal of 6 bases from V and 5 bases from J, the junction contained 10 bases not matched to a gene. The CDR3 spells CASRWGGANHEQYF. The CDR3 nucleotides are TGTGCCAGCAGGTGGGGAGGGGCCAACCACGAGCAGTACTTC.

V usage is TRBV10-3 and J usage is TRBJ1-1; D gene ambiguous. The CDR3 is made up of 15 amino acids. The germline V gene encodes CDR1 ENHRY and CDR2 SYGVKD. Trimming removed 2 bases from V and 0 bases from J, with 10 bases in between. Written as DNA, the CDR3 is TGTGCCATCAGTGAGGTCGATAGAGTGAACACTGAAGCTTTCTTT. It translates to CAISEVDRVNTEAFF.

The rearrangement joins TRBV27 to TRBJ1-6; D might be TRBD1 (6 bases). Germline assignment: CDR1 MNHEY and CDR2 SMNVEV (reference sequence). V lost 5 bases to trimming and J lost 9 bases, with 14 bases between them. The CDR3 contains 14 residues. The CDR3, as DNA: TGTGCCAGCAGTAACAGGGAATATGGTTCACCCCTCCACTTT. It specifies CASSNREYGSPLHF.